Each of the 20 T cell receptor beta chains below was sequenced from the same sample in a study of blood T cell repertoires in COVID-19. Only in-frame clones appear in the TCRdb table, and some are missing; sequencing was by immunoSEQ multiplex PCR. This sample yields roughly 260,000 clones, of which about 85% are seen a single time; about 2.2% belongs to the top ten. The sequencing input was peripheral blood. The source is a woman aged 50 to 60 who had recovered from COVID-19.

J is TRBJ1-4 and V is TRBV9; the match to TRBD1 covers 8 bases. Germline CDR1 SGDLS, CDR2 YYNGEE. Losses at the gene ends were 0 bases for V and 8 bases for J; bases not matched to a gene: 3. The CDR3 has 14 residues. DNA of the CDR3: TGTGCCAGCAGCGTAGCGGACAGGGAAGAAAAACTGTTTTTT. This gives the protein CASSVADREEKLFF. The variable domain in full, completed from reference TRBV9 and TRBJ1-4, reads DSGVTQTPKHLITATGQRVTLRCSPRSGDLSVYWYQQSLDQGLQFLIQYYNGEERAKGNILERFSAQQFPDLHSELNLSSLELGDSALYFCASSVADREEKLFFGSGTQLSVL.

This clone has a single count. The V gene is TRBV28, the J gene TRBJ1-2; D is possibly TRBD1 (6 bases). This CDR3 has 16 residues. The V gene lost 4 bases and the J gene lost 2 bases, with 17 bases spanning the gap. Germline V gene sequence: CDR1 MDHEN, CDR2 SYDVKM. CDR3 in DNA: TGTGCCAGCAGTTCAATCTCGGGGGGCAGAAACTATGGCTACACCTTC. As protein: CASSSISGGRNYGYTF.

A single count supports this clone. The chain links TRBV7-3 to TRBJ2-2; D may be TRBD2 (6 bases). Germline V gene data show CDR1 as SGHTA and CDR2 as FQGTGA. V lost 7 bases and J lost 4, with 16 bases in between. This CDR3 spans 15 amino acids. The CDR3 bases are TGTGCCAGCAAATCGAGCAACGGGGGCACCGGGGAGCTGTTTTTT. This sequence encodes CASKSSNGGTGELFF. Looking up the rest from reference TRBV7-3 and TRBJ2-2 gives the full variable domain: GAGVSQTPSNKVTEKGKYVELRCDPISGHTALYWYRQSLGQGPEFLIYFQGTGAADDSGLPNDRFFAVRPEGSVSTLKIQRTERGDSAVYLCASKSSNGGTGELFFGEGSRLTVL.

The CDR3 region is CSVAAGNSNQPQHF. The CDR3 DNA reads as TGCAGCGTTGCAGCGGGGAATAGCAATCAGCCCCAGCATTTT. The V and J genes are TRBV29-1 and TRBJ1-5; D is ambiguous. Germline CDR1 SQVTM, CDR2 ANQGSEA. Trimming cost V 4 bases and J 0 bases, with 10 bases left between them. This CDR3 is built from 14 residues.

V is TRBV7-9 and J is TRBJ2-1; D may be TRBD2 (5 bases). Germline CDR1 reads SEHNR; CDR2 reads FQNEAQ (reference sequence). The CDR3 sequence is 11 residues long. V lost 3 bases and J 8 bases, leaving 5 bases between the germline ends. The CDR3 is CASSFGDEQFF. Here the CDR3 DNA reads TGTGCCAGCAGCTTCGGGGATGAGCAGTTCTTC.

This clone occurred once. The gene calls are TRBV30 and TRBJ2-7; perhaps TRBD2 as D (6 bases). Deletions cut 3 bases from V and 12 bases from J, with 21 bases between. The CDR3 totals 13 residues. The germline V gene encodes CDR1 GTSNPN and CDR2 SVGIG (reference sequence). The CDR3 is CAWSPGATQRGYF. The CDR3 DNA reads TGTGCCTGGAGCCCGGGAGCCACACAAAGGGGGTACTTC.

The chain is built from TRBV9 and TRBJ1-2; D unresolved. The germline V gene has CDR1 SGDLS and CDR2 YYNGEE. Trimming took off 2 bases at V and 4 bases at J, with 18 bases between the two ends. The CDR3 is 16 residues long. The DNA for the CDR3 is TGTGCCAGCAGCGTCGATCGGGCAGGCCGGGGCTATGGCTACACCTTC. Amino acid sequence: CASSVDRAGRGYGYTF.

The V and J genes are TRBV28 and TRBJ2-7; D is possibly TRBD2 (6 bases). There are 18 residues in the CDR3. Trimming took 5 bases from V and 2 from J, leaving 25 bases between them. CDR1 and CDR2 (germline): MDHEN, SYDVKM. The CDR3 loop reads CASSRALLGGTGTYEQYF. In DNA, the CDR3 is TGTGCCAGCAGTCGTGCTCTTCTCGGGGGAACGGGAACCTACGAGCAGTACTTC.

This clone was seen once. V usage is TRBV10-3 and J usage is TRBJ1-2, with TRBD1 as a possible D gene (6 bases). Trimming removed 6 bases at V and 8 bases at J, with 16 bases between. The CDR3 covers 13 residues. CDR1 is ENHRY and CDR2 is SYGVKD in the germline V gene. DNA for the CDR3: TGTGCCATCAGCGGACAGACCTTCGGGGGCTACACCTTC. It is translated as CAISGQTFGGYTF.

The chain employs TRBV5-6 and TRBJ1-1; D might be TRBD1 (5 bases). The germline CDR1 and CDR2 sequences are SGHDT and YYEEEE. Trimming took off 4 bases at V and 1 base at J, with 11 bases between the two ends. The CDR3 consists of 14 residues. The CDR3: CASSLEDRNTEAFF. The CDR3 region has the DNA TGTGCCAGCAGCCTCGAAGACAGGAACACTGAAGCTTTCTTT.

Worth noting for this clone: Germline is not matched at one junction end, which may reflect a read error. Other DNA sequences in this sample translate to the same CDR3. CDR3 coding DNA: TGCGCTAGTGGTTTGGAAGGGGGCACTGAAGCTTTCTTT. This codes for CASGLEGGTEAFF. The chain joins TRBV12-5 to TRBJ1-1; D might be TRBD1 (6 bases). Looked up from germline, CDR1 is LGHNT and CDR2 is FRNRAP. There are 13 residues in the CDR3.

The rearrangement links TRBV5-8 to TRBJ2-2, with D tentatively TRBD2 (6 bases). This CDR3 comprises 20 residues. Germline lookup yields CDR1 SGHTS and CDR2 YDEGEE. Trimming pared 2 bases from V and 3 bases from J, leaving 26 bases between. CDR3 DNA: TGTGCCAGCAGCTTAACGGGAATCTGGGGTACGGAGCGGGACACCGGGGAGCTGTTTTTT. This gives the protein CASSLTGIWGTERDTGELFF.

The chain couples TRBV28 to TRBJ2-2, with 7 bases matching TRBD1. The V gene's germline CDR1 is MDHEN and CDR2 SYDVKM. This CDR3 contains 17 residues. V trimming: 1 base; J trimming: 6 bases; junction bases outside the gene matches: 11. For the CDR3, the DNA is TGTGCCAGCAGTTTATTTCGGTCTTGGCAGGGGGCCGGGGAGCTGTTTTTT. Its protein is CASSLFRSWQGAGELFF.

The rearrangement links TRBV11-1 to TRBJ2-7; D is possibly TRBD1 (6 bases). The V gene lost 5 bases and the J gene lost 4 bases, with 15 bases spanning the gap. Germline CDR1 reads SGHAT; CDR2 reads FQDESV (reference sequence). CDR3 length: 14 amino acids. CDR3 nucleotides: TGTGCCAGCAGCCCCCCAGACAGGTTTTACGAGCAGTACTTC. Encoded protein: CASSPPDRFYEQYF.

The gene calls are TRBV4-1 and TRBJ1-2; the match to TRBD1 covers 8 bases. Trimming removed 3 bases from V and 7 bases from J; junction bases left unmatched: 7. Germline CDR1 and CDR2: MGHRA and YSYEKL. CDR3 length equals 14 residues. The CDR3 here is CASSQDRDRFGYTF. CDR3 sequence (DNA): TGCGCCAGCAGCCAGGACAGGGATCGGTTTGGCTACACCTTC.

The chain has TRBV12-3 or TRBV12-4 and TRBJ2-2; D gene ambiguous. This CDR3 is 13 amino acids long. V gave up 6 bases and J gave up 9 bases, with 14 bases separating them. The CDR3 region is CASSHGSAWELFF. The CDR3 nucleotides are TGTGCCAGCAGCCACGGTAGTGCCTGGGAGCTGTTTTTT.

V and J are TRBV7-9 and TRBJ1-4, with no clear D. V lost 2 bases and J 0 bases, leaving 16 bases between the germline ends. Germline V CDR1 and CDR2: SEHNR, FQNEAQ (reference sequence). CDR3 length: 18 residues. CDR3 in amino acids: CASSLNRWADATNEKLFF. Here the CDR3 DNA reads TGTGCCAGCAGCTTAAATCGGTGGGCAGATGCAACTAATGAAAAACTGTTTTTT.

This clone was picked up one time. V and J are TRBV3-1 (or the pseudogene TRBV3-2) and TRBJ2-3, with 7 bases fitting TRBD1. Germline CDR1 LGHDT, CDR2 YNNKEL (reference sequence). V lost 4 bases, J lost 0 bases, and 4 bases stayed unmatched. The CDR3 loop spans 15 amino acids. The CDR3 sequence is CASSPWDRSTDTQYF. CDR3 coding DNA: TGTGCCAGCAGCCCGTGGGACAGAAGCACAGATACGCAGTATTTT.

This clone has only a few counts. The rearrangement uses TRBV29-1 and TRBJ1-1; D may be TRBD1 (6 bases). From germline, CDR1 is SQVTM and CDR2 ANQGSEA. The CDR3 runs 12 residues. Trimming took 4 bases from V and 4 from J, leaving 10 bases between them. CDR3 sequence: CSVVQGFTEAFF. As DNA, the CDR3 is TGCAGCGTTGTTCAGGGGTTCACTGAAGCTTTCTTT.

V is TRBV11-2 and J is TRBJ2-1; D is possibly TRBD1 (6 bases). The CDR3 consists of 16 residues. The germline V gene encodes CDR1 SGHAT and CDR2 FQNNGV. Trimming left V 4 bases short and J 5 bases short, with 18 bases between. The CDR3 DNA sequence: TGTGCCAGCAGCTCATCCTTCGGACAGATTAACAATGAGCAGTTCTTC. Its translation is CASSSSFGQINNEQFF.